This TCR beta chain was found in a study of blood T cell repertoires in COVID-19. About the study: COVID-19 samples from acute and convalescent phases originated in the United States, Italy and Spain.

This clone appeared a few times. The CDR3 is 11 residues long. The germline V gene encodes CDR1 DFQATT and CDR2 SNEGSKA (reference sequence). Trimming removed 6 bases from V and 4 bases from J, with 9 bases in between. Per the study methods: It was from reference gene primer amplification that nucleated cell counts were estimated. Generated by immunoSEQ multiplex PCR, the TCRdb table keeps only in-frame clones and is missing some. That table gives V, J and clone size, and the DNA gave D and trimming. This repertoire shows around 250,000 clones, 70% to 90% found once; its top ten account for over 7.5%.

The chain has TRBV20-1 and TRBJ2-5; D is possibly TRBD1 (6 bases). Sequencing was carried out using PBMCs or T cells enriched from blood (not recorded which). The TCR sequence derives from a woman aged 50 to 60 with acute COVID-19. The CDR3 loop is CSATTGETQYF. The DNA of the CDR3 is TGCAGTGCCACGACAGGAGAGACCCAGTACTTC.